What follows are 9 T cell receptor beta chains derived from one specimen sequenced in a study of T-cell memory formation after mild COVID-19. One entry per CDR3 protein results from TCRdb running MiXCR on the 5' RACE reads. This table holds 150,000 to 200,000 distinct CDR3 sequences, 30% to 35% found once. The sequenced material came from PBMCs or a T cell subset sorted from them (not recorded which). Receptors originate from an adult woman who had mild COVID-19 (a few samples of this study predate the infection). Cell type and time point are not known.

This clonotype was observed a few times. J is TRBJ2-4 and V is TRBV7-9; 7 positions match TRBD2. The V segment lost 5 bases and the J segment 6 bases; nucleotides outside the gene matches: 4. The CDR3 sequence is 13 residues long. Germline V gives CDR1 SEHNR, CDR2 FQNEAQ (reference sequence). The CDR3 DNA reads TGTGCCAGCAGCCGATGGGAGGGAAACATTCAGTACTTC. Residues: CASSRWEGNIQYF. Looking up the rest from reference TRBV7-9 and TRBJ2-4 gives the full variable domain: DTGVSQNPRHKITKRGQNVTFRCDPISEHNRLYWYRQTLGQGPEFLTYFQNEAQLEKSRLLSDRFSAERPKGSFSTLEIQRTEQGDSAMYLCASSRWEGNIQYFGAGTRLSVL.

This clonotype has a single count. The chain uses TRBV3-1 and TRBJ2-5; the D gene is possibly TRBD2 (6 bases). The CDR3 totals 13 residues. Trimming pared 5 bases from V and 1 base from J, leaving 8 bases between. Germline V lookup: CDR1 LGHDT, CDR2 YNNKEL (reference sequence). The DNA for the CDR3 is TGTGCCAGCAGCGAGACTAGCCAAGAGACCCAGTACTTC. Translated, it gives CASSETSQETQYF.

This clonotype was counted a few times. For the CDR3, the DNA is TGCGCCAGCAGCCGCTCATCTAGCGGGAGGGTCTACGAGCAGTACTTC. Encoded protein: CASSRSSSGRVYEQYF. The gene calls are TRBV5-1 and TRBJ2-7; 12 positions match TRBD2. J gave up 3 bases and V 4 bases, and 8 bases lay outside the gene matches. This CDR3 comprises 16 residues. Per the germline V gene, CDR1 is SGHRS and CDR2 is YFSETQ.

The rearrangement uses TRBV7-8 and TRBJ2-7, with D possibly being TRBD2 (7 bases). This CDR3 is 15 amino acids long. Trimming cost V 2 bases and J 7 bases, with 18 bases left between them. Germline values: CDR1 SGHVS, CDR2 FQNEAQ. CDR3 bases: TGTGCCAGCAGCTTACAAGGGGGGGCTTTAGGGGAGCAGTACTTC. This gives the protein CASSLQGGALGEQYF. Based on the CDR3 plus reference TRBV7-8 and TRBJ2-7, the full variable domain is GAGVSQSPRYKVAKRGQDVALRCDPISGHVSLFWYQQALGQGPEFLTYFQNEAQLDKSGLPSDRFFAERPEGSVSTLKIQRTQQEDSAVYLCASSLQGGALGEQYFGPGTRLTVT.

This chain links TRBV7-9 with TRBJ2-1, with D unresolved. From germline, CDR1 is SEHNR and CDR2 FQNEAQ (reference sequence). The CDR3 runs 14 residues. V was pared by 1 base and J by 4 bases, with 8 bases between. The CDR3 nucleotides read TGTGCCAGCAGCTTAGACGGTAGTTACAATGAGCAGTTCTTC. Its translation: CASSLDGSYNEQFF.

V gene TRBV5-1 combines with J gene TRBJ2-3; D gene ambiguous. Germline V gene sequence: CDR1 SGHRS, CDR2 YFSETQ. Trimming removed 5 bases at V and 1 base at J, with 11 bases between. The CDR3 consists of 14 residues. The CDR3: CASRPLSGTDTQYF. For the CDR3, the DNA is TGCGCCAGCAGACCTCTATCGGGCACAGATACGCAGTATTTT.

This clonotype was seen a handful of times. The gene calls are TRBV24-1 and TRBJ2-3, with 7 nucleotides matching TRBD1. The CDR3 is 19 residues long. The germline gives CDR1 KGHDR, CDR2 SFDVKD. Trimming cost V 6 bases and J 3 bases; bases outside gene matches: 20. The CDR3 is CATSSRTGQAGRRTDTQYF. CDR3 nucleotide sequence: TGTGCCACCAGTAGCCGGACCGGACAGGCAGGGCGAAGGACAGATACGCAGTATTTT.

The V call is TRBV5-1, the J call TRBJ1-5, with unresolved D. The CDR3 has 13 amino acids. Germline lookup yields CDR1 SGHRS and CDR2 YFSETQ. Between the trimmed V and J ends, which lost 2 bases and 4 bases, there was a span of 7 bases. CDR3 DNA sequence: TGCGCCAGCAGCTTAACCCTTAATCAGCCCCAGCATTTT. It yields the protein CASSLTLNQPQHF.

This clonotype has just a few counts. The rearrangement links TRBV4-3 to TRBJ1-1, with a tentative D call TRBD1 (5 bases). Germline loops: CDR1 LGHNA, CDR2 YSLEER. Trimming took 7 bases from V and 5 from J, leaving 20 bases between them. The CDR3 is 15 amino acids. The CDR3 DNA follows: TGCGCCAGCACGGATGGGGGTTTGGGTAGGACTGAAGCTTTCTTT. Encoded protein: CASTDGGLGRTEAFF.